The 12 T cell receptor beta chains below were found in one sample sequenced in a study of T-cell memory formation after mild COVID-19. TCRdb re-called the 5' RACE reads with MiXCR, one entry per CDR3 protein. There are roughly 400,000 distinct CDR3 sequences in the sample; less than 25% occur only once, and 7% to 9.5% lies in the top ten. The sequenced sample was PBMCs or a T cell subset sorted from them (not recorded which). The origin of the receptors is an adult woman who had mild COVID-19 (a few samples of this study predate the infection). Cell type and time point are not known.

This clonotype was counted a few times. The chain employs TRBV7-9 and TRBJ1-4; the match to TRBD1 covers 7 bases. This CDR3 region has 18 residues. V lost 5 bases, J lost 0 bases, and 12 bases stayed unmatched. The germline CDR1 and CDR2 sequences are SEHNR and FQNEAQ (reference sequence). The CDR3 DNA reads as TGTGCCAGCAGCCCTCCCCTGAGGGGGCGCGCAACTAATGAAAAACTGTTTTTT. It is translated as CASSPPLRGRATNEKLFF.

The sample holds a few counts of this clonotype. The V gene is TRBV20-1, the J gene TRBJ2-7; D call uncertain. This CDR3 is built from 13 residues. In germline, CDR1 is DFQATT, CDR2 SNEGSKA (reference sequence). V was shortened by 6 bases and J by 1 base, with 13 bases between the two germline ends. CDR3 residues: CSARPPGSYEQYF. The CDR3 DNA reads TGCAGTGCACGACCGCCCGGGTCCTACGAGCAGTACTTC.

This clonotype was detected only a few times. CDR3 sequence: CASSFDSDQPQHF. As DNA, the CDR3 is TGTGCCAGCAGCTTCGATTCTGATCAGCCCCAGCATTTT. This chain connects TRBV7-9 to TRBJ1-5; D not resolved. CDR1 and CDR2 from the germline V gene are SEHNR and FQNEAQ (reference sequence). This CDR3 has 13 residues. Trimming removed 3 bases at V and 5 bases at J, with 8 bases between.

This sequence joins TRBV15 and TRBJ2-7, with D unresolved. Trimming took 3 bases from V and 0 from J, leaving 3 bases between them. Germline lookup yields CDR1 LNHNV and CDR2 YYDKDF (reference sequence). The CDR3 is 12 amino acids. The CDR3 region has the DNA TGTGCCACCAGCAGTACCTCCTACGAGCAGTACTTC. It encodes CATSSTSYEQYF. Based on the CDR3 plus reference TRBV15 and TRBJ2-7, the full variable domain is DAMVIQNPRYQVTQFGKPVTLSCSQTLNHNVMYWYQQKSSQAPKLLFHYYDKDFNNEADTPDNFQSRRPNTSFCFLDIRSPGLGDTAMYLCATSSTSYEQYFGPGTRLTVT.

The rearrangement uses TRBV7-9 and TRBJ2-3; TRBD1 or TRBD2 may be the D gene (5 bases each). This CDR3 region has 15 residues. With 5 bases removed from V and 0 bases from J, the gap between germline ends came to 12 bases. CDR1 and CDR2 from the germline V gene are SEHNR and FQNEAQ (reference sequence). The CDR3 loop is CASSLGTYSTDTQYF. CDR3 DNA sequence: TGTGCCAGCAGCCTTGGGACGTATAGCACAGATACGCAGTATTTT.

The gene calls are TRBV27 and TRBJ2-3; D is perhaps TRBD1 or TRBD2 (6 bases each). The V end was cut by 5 bases, the J end by 0 bases, with 15 bases between. This CDR3 is 16 amino acids long. The germline V gene encodes CDR1 MNHEY and CDR2 SMNVEV (reference sequence). CDR3 nucleotide sequence: TGTGCCAGCAGTACAGGGACTCTATCCAGCACAGATACGCAGTATTTT. Translating it yields CASSTGTLSSTDTQYF.

This clonotype was seen only a few times. The chain combines TRBV7-3 with TRBJ2-2, with D perhaps given as TRBD1 or TRBD2 (5 bases each). V was trimmed by 6 bases and J by 7 bases, leaving 9 bases between them. Germline loops: CDR1 SGHTA, CDR2 FQGTGA. This CDR3 spans 12 amino acids. CDR3 loop: CASRQEVGELFF. CDR3 DNA: TGTGCCAGCAGACAGGAGGTCGGGGAGCTGTTTTTT. Full variable domain (missing parts from reference TRBV7-3 and TRBJ2-2): GAGVSQTPSNKVTEKGKYVELRCDPISGHTALYWYRQSLGQGPEFLIYFQGTGAADDSGLPNDRFFAVRPEGSVSTLKIQRTERGDSAVYLCASRQEVGELFFGEGSRLTVL.

The V gene is TRBV9, the J gene TRBJ2-1; no firm D call. Germline V lookup: CDR1 SGDLS, CDR2 YYNGEE. The CDR3 is made up of 13 amino acids. Trimming pared 3 bases from V and 6 bases from J, leaving 10 bases between. The CDR3: CASSATNLNEQFF. The CDR3 DNA sequence: TGTGCCAGCAGCGCCACAAATCTCAATGAGCAGTTCTTC. Drawing the rest from reference TRBV9 and TRBJ2-1, the complete variable domain is DSGVTQTPKHLITATGQRVTLRCSPRSGDLSVYWYQQSLDQGLQFLIQYYNGEERAKGNILERFSAQQFPDLHSELNLSSLELGDSALYFCASSATNLNEQFFGPGTRLTVL.

This clonotype was seen a handful of times. V and J are TRBV13 and TRBJ2-7, with 9 bases fitting TRBD2. Unmatched junction bases numbered 3, after V lost 1 base and J lost 5 bases. CDR1 is PRHDT, CDR2 FYEKMQ, per germline (reference sequence). The CDR3 is 14 residues long. CDR3: CASSLASGMDEQYF. The DNA of the CDR3 is TGTGCCAGCAGCTTAGCTAGCGGGATGGACGAGCAGTACTTC. The full variable domain, with the rest looked up from reference TRBV13 and TRBJ2-7, is AAGVIQSPRHLIKEKRETATLKCYPIPRHDTVYWYQQGPGQDPQFLISFYEKMQSDKGSIPDRFSAQQFSDYHSELNMSSLELGDSALYFCASSLASGMDEQYFGPGTRLTVT.

This clonotype was observed a handful of times. V usage is TRBV5-1 and J usage is TRBJ2-2; 9 nucleotides line up with TRBD1. The CDR3 loop spans 15 amino acids. Germline trimming cut 5 bases from V and 7 bases from J; bases unmatched to any gene: 9. Germline V gene lookup returns CDR1 SGHRS and CDR2 YFSETQ. The CDR3 sequence is CASSKQGAEGGELFF. In DNA form, the CDR3 reads TGCGCCAGCAGTAAACAGGGGGCAGAAGGCGGGGAGCTGTTTTTT.

The gene calls are TRBV5-1 and TRBJ2-1; D possibly corresponds to TRBD1 (7 bases). Trimming stripped 0 bases from V and 12 bases from J, with 19 bases between. Germline loops: CDR1 SGHRS, CDR2 YFSETQ. The CDR3 has 15 residues. The CDR3 bases are TGCGCCAGCAGCTTGGCGAGCGGGTCCAGGGGGATGCAGTTCTTC. Residues: CASSLASGSRGMQFF.

This clonotype was seen at least ten times. The chain uses TRBV20-1 and TRBJ1-1, with TRBD1 as a possible D gene (5 bases). V lost 3 bases to trimming and J lost 0 bases, with 14 bases between them. This CDR3 contains 15 residues. Per germline, CDR1 DFQATT and CDR2 SNEGSKA (reference sequence). DNA for the CDR3: TGCAGTGCTAGTTTGTCGACAGCGATGAACACTGAAGCTTTCTTT. This encodes CSASLSTAMNTEAFF.